This paragraph reports one T cell receptor beta chain. The antigen is unknown. This sample is drawn from a study of Ad26.COV2.S vaccination and SARS-CoV-2 variants. Study-level background: The trial was COV1001 and the donor's arm was Ad26.COV2.S.

Described treatment: some 20 received Ad26.COV2.S at low or high dose, single or two shots; 5 received placebo; per-sample allocation not given. Collection of the samples took place on day 63 after the first injection of vaccine or placebo. Sequencing used immunoSEQ multiplex PCR; TCRdb keeps in-frame clones, though not all of them. In the table there are 350,000 to 500,000 clones, about nine tenths of which are singletons. The V gene lost 3 bases and the J gene lost 2 bases, with 8 bases spanning the gap. CDR3 length equals 13 residues. Per the germline V gene, CDR1 is MGHDK and CDR2 is SYGVNS. Findings of the study overall: Reports say spike-specific CD8+ and CD4+ T cell responses covered substantial breadth after vaccination.

Sequences were derived from peripheral blood, sampled in a trial of Ad26.COV2.S vaccine versus placebo. This chain uses TRBV25-1 with TRBJ2-7; D is unclear. The source of this sequence is a person aged 18-65 years who received the Ad26.COV2.S COVID-19 vaccine or a placebo. The CDR3 is CASSDPGPYEQYF. As DNA, the CDR3 is TGTGCCAGCAGTGATCCAGGACCCTACGAGCAGTACTTC.